The clone carrying this T cell receptor beta chain was seen at least ten times. Its target is unknown. The CDR3 sequence is 14 residues long. With V trimmed by 3 bases and J by 5 bases, 6 bases remained unmatched. Germline V gives CDR1 DFQATT, CDR2 SNEGSKA (reference sequence). Sorted cells numbering roughly 18,000 to 1,000,000, with 10%, 30% or 50% RNA, yielded the naive CD8 libraries. This specimen comes from a study of molecular identifiers for immune sequencing clone quantification. Points from the study as a whole: Spiked Jurkat TCR RNA equivalent to one cell was reportedly detectable in roughly 1 million naive cells. In naive cells, under 1% of molecules belonged to clones above 20 RNA copies, against over 99% in effector cells. In cases of identical TCR molecules sharing a barcode, highly expanded clone sizes could be underestimated.

A single record per CDR3 protein comes from TCRdb applying MiXCR to the PCR reads. This table has roughly 630,000 distinct CDR3 sequences, about 25% appearing once. The source material was naive CD8+ T cells from blood, with Jurkat cell RNA spiked in. Subset denoted: FACS-sorted CD8+CD4-CCR7+CD45RA+ naive T cells. The J gene is TRBJ2-5, the V gene TRBV20-1; 10 nucleotides line up with TRBD2. This TCR was sampled from a human donor in good health. Some libraries in this study had Jurkat cell RNA spiked in. DNA for the CDR3: TGCAGTGCTAGCGACAGCGGGGGGGCGGAGACCCAGTACTTC. This sequence encodes CSASDSGGAETQYF.